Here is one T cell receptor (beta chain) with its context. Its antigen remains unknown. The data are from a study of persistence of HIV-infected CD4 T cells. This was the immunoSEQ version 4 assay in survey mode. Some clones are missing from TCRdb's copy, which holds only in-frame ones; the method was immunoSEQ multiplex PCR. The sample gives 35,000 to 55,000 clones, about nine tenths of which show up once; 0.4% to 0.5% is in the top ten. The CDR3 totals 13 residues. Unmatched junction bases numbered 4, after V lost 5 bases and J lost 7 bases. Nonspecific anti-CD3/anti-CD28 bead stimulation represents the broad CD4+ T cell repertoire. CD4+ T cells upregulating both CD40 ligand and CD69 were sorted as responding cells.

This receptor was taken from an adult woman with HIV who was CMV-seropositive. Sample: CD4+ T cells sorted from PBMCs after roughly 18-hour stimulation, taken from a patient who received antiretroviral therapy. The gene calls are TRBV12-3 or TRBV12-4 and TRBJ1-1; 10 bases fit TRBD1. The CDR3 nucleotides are TGTGCCAGCAGTGGCCGGACAGGGGGTGAAGCTTTCTTT. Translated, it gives CASSGRTGGEAFF.